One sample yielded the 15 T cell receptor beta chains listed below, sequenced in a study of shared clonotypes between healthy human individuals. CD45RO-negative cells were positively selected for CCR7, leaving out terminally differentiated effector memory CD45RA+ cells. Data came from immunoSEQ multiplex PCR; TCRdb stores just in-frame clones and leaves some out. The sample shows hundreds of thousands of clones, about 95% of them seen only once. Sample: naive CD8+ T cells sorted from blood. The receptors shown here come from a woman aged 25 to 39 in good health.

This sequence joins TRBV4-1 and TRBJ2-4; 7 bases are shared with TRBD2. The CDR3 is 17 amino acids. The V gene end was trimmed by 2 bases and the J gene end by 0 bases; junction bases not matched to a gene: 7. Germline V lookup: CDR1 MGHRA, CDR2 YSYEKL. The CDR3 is CASSQLADVVAKNIQYF. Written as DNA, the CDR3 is TGCGCCAGCAGCCAACTAGCGGATGTAGTAGCCAAAAACATTCAGTACTTC.

CDR3 nucleotide sequence: TGTGCCAGCAGTTTACGTCCTATGAACACTGAAGCTTTCTTT. The encoded protein is CASSLRPMNTEAFF. The V call is TRBV28, the J call TRBJ1-1; D is undetermined. In germline, CDR1 is MDHEN, CDR2 SYDVKM. The CDR3 length is 14 residues. V lost 2 bases and J 0 bases, leaving 7 bases between the germline ends.

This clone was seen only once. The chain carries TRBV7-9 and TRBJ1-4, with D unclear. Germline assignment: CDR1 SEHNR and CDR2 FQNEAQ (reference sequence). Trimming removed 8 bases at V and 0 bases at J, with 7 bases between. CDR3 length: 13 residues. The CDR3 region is CASQGPTNEKLFF. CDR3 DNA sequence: TGTGCCAGCCAAGGGCCAACTAATGAAAAACTGTTTTTT. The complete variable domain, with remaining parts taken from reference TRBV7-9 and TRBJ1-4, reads DTGVSQNPRHKITKRGQNVTFRCDPISEHNRLYWYRQTLGQGPEFLTYFQNEAQLEKSRLLSDRFSAERPKGSFSTLEIQRTEQGDSAMYLCASQGPTNEKLFFGSGTQLSVL.

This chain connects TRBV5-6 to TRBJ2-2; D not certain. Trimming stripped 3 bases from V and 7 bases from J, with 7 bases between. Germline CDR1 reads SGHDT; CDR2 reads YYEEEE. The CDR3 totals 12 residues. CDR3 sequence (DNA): TGTGCCAGCAGCTCAGCAGGCGGGGAGCTGTTTTTT. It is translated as CASSSAGGELFF.

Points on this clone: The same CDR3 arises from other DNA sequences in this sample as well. The CDR3 DNA follows: TGTGCCAGCAGTTCAGGGACAGGGTACAATGAGCAGTTCTTC. It encodes CASSSGTGYNEQFF. The rearrangement joins TRBV27 to TRBJ2-1, with 9 bases aligning to TRBD1. The germline V gene encodes CDR1 MNHEY and CDR2 SMNVEV (reference sequence). The CDR3 loop spans 14 amino acids. Trimming removed 4 bases from V and 4 bases from J; junction bases left unmatched: 2.

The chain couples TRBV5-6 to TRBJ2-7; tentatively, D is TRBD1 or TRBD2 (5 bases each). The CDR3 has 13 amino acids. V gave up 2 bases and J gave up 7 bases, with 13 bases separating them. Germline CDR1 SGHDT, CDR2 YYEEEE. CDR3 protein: CASSLRGAGEQYF. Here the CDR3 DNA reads TGTGCCAGCAGCTTACGAGGGGCAGGGGAGCAGTACTTC.

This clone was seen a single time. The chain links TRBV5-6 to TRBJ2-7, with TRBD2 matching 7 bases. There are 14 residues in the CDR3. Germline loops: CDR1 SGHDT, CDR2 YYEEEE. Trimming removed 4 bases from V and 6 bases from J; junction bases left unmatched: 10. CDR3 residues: CASSISGTIGEQYF. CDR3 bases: TGTGCCAGCAGCATATCCGGGACTATCGGCGAGCAGTACTTC.

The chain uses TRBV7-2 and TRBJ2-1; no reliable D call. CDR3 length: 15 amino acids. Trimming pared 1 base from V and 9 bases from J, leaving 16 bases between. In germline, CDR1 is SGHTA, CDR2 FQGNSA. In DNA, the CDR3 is TGTGCCAGCAGCTTAGTAGGTATAGGTGGTAGTGAGCAGTTCTTC. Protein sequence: CASSLVGIGGSEQFF.

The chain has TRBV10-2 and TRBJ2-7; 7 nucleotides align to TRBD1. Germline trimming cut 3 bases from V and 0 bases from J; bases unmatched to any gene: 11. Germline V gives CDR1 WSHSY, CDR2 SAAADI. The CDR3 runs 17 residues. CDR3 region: CASSDREGTAASYEQYF. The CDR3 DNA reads TGCGCCAGCAGTGATAGGGAAGGGACAGCAGCCTCCTACGAGCAGTACTTC.

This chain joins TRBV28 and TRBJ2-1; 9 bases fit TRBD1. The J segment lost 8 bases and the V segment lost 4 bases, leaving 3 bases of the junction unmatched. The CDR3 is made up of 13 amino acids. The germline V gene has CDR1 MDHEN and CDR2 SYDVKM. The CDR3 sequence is CASSWDRDYEQFF. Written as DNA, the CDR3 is TGTGCCAGCAGTTGGGACAGGGACTATGAGCAGTTCTTC.

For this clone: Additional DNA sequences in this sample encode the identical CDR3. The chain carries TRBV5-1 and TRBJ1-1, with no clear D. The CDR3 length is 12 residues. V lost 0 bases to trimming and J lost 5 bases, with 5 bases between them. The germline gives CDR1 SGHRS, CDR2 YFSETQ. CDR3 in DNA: TGCGCCAGCAGCTTGGTTGGAACTGAAGCTTTCTTT. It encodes CASSLVGTEAFF.

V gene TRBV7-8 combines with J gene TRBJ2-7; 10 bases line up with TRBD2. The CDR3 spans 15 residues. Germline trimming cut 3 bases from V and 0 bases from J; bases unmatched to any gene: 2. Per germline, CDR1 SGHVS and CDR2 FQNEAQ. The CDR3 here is CASSLGLANSYEQYF. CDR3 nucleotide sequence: TGTGCCAGCAGCTTGGGACTAGCGAACTCCTACGAGCAGTACTTC.

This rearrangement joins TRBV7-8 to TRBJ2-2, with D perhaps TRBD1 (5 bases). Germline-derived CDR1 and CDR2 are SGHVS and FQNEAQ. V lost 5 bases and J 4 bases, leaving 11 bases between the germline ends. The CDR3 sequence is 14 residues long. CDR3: CASSATRVTGELFF. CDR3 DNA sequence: TGTGCCAGCAGCGCAACCAGGGTCACCGGGGAGCTGTTTTTT.

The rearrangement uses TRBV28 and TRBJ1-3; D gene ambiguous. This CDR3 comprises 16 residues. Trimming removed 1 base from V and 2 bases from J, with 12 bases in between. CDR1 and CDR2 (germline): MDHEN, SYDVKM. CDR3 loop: CASSLYVGTTGNTIYF. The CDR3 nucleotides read TGTGCCAGCAGTTTATACGTAGGCACCACTGGAAACACCATATATTTT.

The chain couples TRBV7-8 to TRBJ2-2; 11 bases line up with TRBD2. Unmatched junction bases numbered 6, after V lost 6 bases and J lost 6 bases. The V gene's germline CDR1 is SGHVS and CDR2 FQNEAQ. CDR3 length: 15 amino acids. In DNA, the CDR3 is TGTGCCAGCAGTCCACTAGCGGGAGCTGCCGGGGAGCTGTTTTTT. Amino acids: CASSPLAGAAGELFF. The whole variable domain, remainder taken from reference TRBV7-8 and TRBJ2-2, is GAGVSQSPRYKVAKRGQDVALRCDPISGHVSLFWYQQALGQGPEFLTYFQNEAQLDKSGLPSDRFFAERPEGSVSTLKIQRTQQEDSAVYLCASSPLAGAAGELFFGEGSRLTVL.